This passage covers 2 T cell receptor beta chains from one sample sequenced in a study of CD8+CD57+ T cells in acquired aplastic anemia. Patients sequenced had flow cytometry evidence of CD8+CD57+ cell expansion. The template for TCR beta VDJ and CDR3 sequence profiling was genomic DNA. MiXCR, run by TCRdb on the reads, gives a single entry per CDR3 protein. The repertoire consists of roughly 500,000 distinct CDR3 sequences, with over 25% occurring once and the leading ten covering roughly 0.89%. Sequencing was performed on sorted CD4+, CD8+, or CD8+CD57+ T cells (not recorded which) from PBMCs. The receptors come from a human donor with aplastic anemia.

This clonotype was detected many times. The DNA is omitted, as the CDR3 cannot be located on it reliably, and the CDR3 follows TCRdb's listing. This chain links TRBV24-1 with TRBJ2-2; the table calls TRBD1, which could not be checked here. CDR1 KGHDR and CDR2 SFDVKD come from the germline V gene. The CDR3 sequence runs 16 residues, both termini included. The CDR3 region is CATSDSGQGENGELFF.

This clonotype has a handful of counts. The chain combines TRBV5-6 with TRBJ1-2; D is perhaps TRBD1 (6 bases). Germline V gives CDR1 SGHDT, CDR2 YYEEEE. The CDR3 loop spans 17 amino acids. V lost 3 bases and J 4 bases, leaving 22 bases between the germline ends. DNA of the CDR3: TGTGCCAGCAGCTCAGGGACATTGGTTCCTACAATCTATGGCTACACCTTC. Translation gives CASSSGTLVPTIYGYTF.